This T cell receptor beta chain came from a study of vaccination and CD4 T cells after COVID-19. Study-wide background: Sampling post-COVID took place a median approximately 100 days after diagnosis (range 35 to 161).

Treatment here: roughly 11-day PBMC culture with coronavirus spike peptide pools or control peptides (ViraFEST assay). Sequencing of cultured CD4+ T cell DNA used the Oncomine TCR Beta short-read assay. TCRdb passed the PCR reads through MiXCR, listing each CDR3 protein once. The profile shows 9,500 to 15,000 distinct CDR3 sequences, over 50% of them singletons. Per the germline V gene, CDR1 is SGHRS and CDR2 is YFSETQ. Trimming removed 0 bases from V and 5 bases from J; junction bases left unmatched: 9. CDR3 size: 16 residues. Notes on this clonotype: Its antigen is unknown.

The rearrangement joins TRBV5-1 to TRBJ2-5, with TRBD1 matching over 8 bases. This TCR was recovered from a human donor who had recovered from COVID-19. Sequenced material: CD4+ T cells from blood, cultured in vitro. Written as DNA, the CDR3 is TGCGCCAGCAGCTTGGAATTCCGCAGGGGGCTTGAGACCCAGTACTTC. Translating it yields CASSLEFRRGLETQYF.